The T cell receptor (beta chain) described here comes from a study of T-cell reconstitution after alpha-beta-depleted transplantation in children. Preparation of the TCRbeta library used unique molecular identifiers. Each CDR3 protein gets one entry after TCRdb re-called the PCR reads with MiXCR. Among some 500,000 distinct CDR3 sequences listed, approximately 16% were seen once. V was shortened by 8 bases and J by 2 bases, with 10 bases between the two germline ends. Per the germline V gene, CDR1 is ENHRY and CDR2 is SYGVKD. The CDR3 sequence is 12 residues long. This clonotype was picked up a small number of times.

The sample consisted of PBMCs from the stem cell graft donor, taken from the stem cell graft. The TCR was taken from a human donor who donated a stem cell graft to a child with acute lymphoblastic leukemia. The J gene is TRBJ2-7, the V gene TRBV10-3, with D maybe TRBD2 (5 bases). The CDR3 region has the DNA TGTGCCATCCGGGAAGGAACCTACGAGCAGTACTTC. Amino acid sequence: CAIREGTYEQYF.